Each of the 18 T cell receptor beta chains below was sequenced from the same sample in a study of T-cell memory formation after mild COVID-19. TCRdb independently ran MiXCR on the 5' RACE reads; one entry per CDR3 protein. This table has about 400,000 distinct CDR3 sequences, over 15% appearing once. Sequenced sample: PBMCs or a T cell subset sorted from them (not recorded which). These receptors were obtained from a man between 18 and 35 years old who had mild COVID-19 (a few samples of this study predate the infection). Cell type and time point are not known.

This clonotype turned up a few times. This chain connects TRBV15 to TRBJ2-2; 10 bases line up with TRBD2. Germline CDR1 and CDR2: LNHNV and YYDKDF (reference sequence). The CDR3 runs 15 residues. The V segment lost 6 bases and the J segment 4 bases; nucleotides outside the gene matches: 5. The CDR3 loop is CATRSGGGSTGELFF. The DNA for the CDR3 is TGTGCCACCAGGAGCGGGGGGGGATCCACCGGGGAGCTGTTTTTT. The full variable domain, rest sourced from reference TRBV15 and TRBJ2-2, is DAMVIQNPRYQVTQFGKPVTLSCSQTLNHNVMYWYQQKSSQAPKLLFHYYDKDFNNEADTPDNFQSRRPNTSFCFLDIRSPGLGDTAMYLCATRSGGGSTGELFFGEGSRLTVL.

This clonotype has ten or more counts. This sequence joins TRBV4-1 and TRBJ2-2; D is unclear. The germline gives CDR1 MGHRA, CDR2 YSYEKL. This CDR3 has 15 amino acids. Trimming cost V 0 bases and J 4 bases, with 9 bases left between them. The CDR3 nucleotides read TGCGCCAGCAGCCAAGAGGTGGCCGTCACCGGGGAGCTGTTTTTT. Protein sequence: CASSQEVAVTGELFF.

This clonotype was seen a few times. V usage is TRBV6-2 or TRBV6-3 and J usage is TRBJ2-1; 9 nucleotides match TRBD1. CDR1 MNHEY and CDR2 SVGEGT come from the germline V gene. V shed 5 bases, J shed 1 base, and the junction held 6 bases outside the gene matches. The length of the CDR3 is 16 residues. The CDR3 DNA is TGTGCCAGCAGTCTTATAGGACAGGGGTCCTACAATGAGCAGTTCTTC. Translated: CASSLIGQGSYNEQFF.

This clonotype was picked up a small number of times. The V gene is TRBV7-9, the J gene TRBJ2-7; D could derive from TRBD1 or TRBD2 (5 bases each). Germline V gene data show CDR1 as SEHNR and CDR2 as FQNEAQ (reference sequence). Between the trimmed V and J ends, which lost 3 bases and 6 bases, there was a span of 21 bases. The CDR3 consists of 16 residues. The CDR3 reads CASSFLLVTAEGEQYF. Written as DNA, the CDR3 is TGTGCCAGCAGCTTCCTACTGGTGACAGCCGAGGGCGAGCAGTACTTC.

Only a few counts were recorded for this clonotype. The V gene is TRBV20-1, the J gene TRBJ1-3; unclear D gene. Germline CDR1 reads DFQATT; CDR2 reads SNEGSKA (reference sequence). V dropped 3 bases and J dropped 0 bases, with 12 bases sitting between them. The CDR3 spans 15 residues. This CDR3 reads CSASEGGGSGNTIYF. The CDR3 DNA reads TGCAGTGCTAGTGAGGGAGGAGGCTCTGGAAACACCATATATTTT.

The sample holds many counts of this clonotype. V is TRBV29-1 and J is TRBJ1-2, with D uncertain. The V end lost 3 bases, the J end lost 4 bases, and 6 bases lay between the germline ends. The CDR3 length is 11 residues. CDR1 SQVTM and CDR2 ANQGSEA come from the germline V gene. In DNA, the CDR3 is TGCAGCGTTGACCTGGGCTATGGCTACACCTTC. Protein product: CSVDLGYGYTF.

This clonotype came up a few times. J is TRBJ2-7 and V is TRBV29-1; D is uncertain. The V gene's germline CDR1 is SQVTM and CDR2 ANQGSEA. V was cut by 7 bases and J by 3 bases, with 10 bases left in between. CDR3 length: 11 residues. The CDR3 loop reads CSEIQCYEQYV. The CDR3 coding sequence is TGCAGCGAGATACAGTGCTACGAGCAGTACGTC.

Ten or more counts support this clonotype. The chain carries TRBV20-1 and TRBJ2-3; 7 bases are a match to TRBD2. Germline V gives CDR1 DFQATT, CDR2 SNEGSKA (reference sequence). The CDR3 extends over 13 amino acids. In nucleotides, the CDR3 is TGCAGAGCGGGGCCCCCTAGCACAGATACGCAGTATTTT. It is translated as CRAGPPSTDTQYF.

This clonotype was counted between two and nine times. The chain combines TRBV3-1 with TRBJ2-1, with D possibly TRBD2 on 6 matching bases. The CDR3 is 15 residues long. V lost 4 bases to trimming and J lost 4 bases, with 14 bases between them. Germline lookup yields CDR1 LGHDT and CDR2 YNNKEL (reference sequence). The CDR3 protein is CASSPWGTVYNEQFF. The CDR3 DNA is TGTGCCAGCAGCCCCTGGGGGACTGTGTACAATGAGCAGTTCTTC.

The chain recombines TRBV6-2 or TRBV6-3 with TRBJ1-1; tentatively, D is TRBD1 (5 bases). Trimming shortened V by 2 bases and J by 2 bases, and 12 bases separated the two germline ends. CDR3 size: 15 residues. Germline assignment: CDR1 MNHEY and CDR2 SVGEGT. The CDR3 DNA sequence: TGTGCCAGCAGTTACGGAGCCGGGGGAAACACTGAAGCTTTCTTT. Encoded protein: CASSYGAGGNTEAFF.

This clonotype appeared a few times. The chain links TRBV7-2 to TRBJ2-7; D call uncertain. V shed 3 bases and J shed 6 bases, with 12 bases lying between them. Per the germline V gene, CDR1 is SGHTA and CDR2 is FQGNSA. This CDR3 region has 13 residues. CDR3 sequence reads: CASSLWAHGEQYV. Written as DNA, the CDR3 is TGTGCCAGCAGCTTGTGGGCCCATGGCGAGCAGTACGTC.

The rearrangement links TRBV12-3 or TRBV12-4 to TRBJ2-1, with D possibly being TRBD2 (6 bases). Trimming removed 1 base from V and 7 bases from J, with 14 bases in between. The CDR3 extends over 15 amino acids. CDR3 bases: TGTGCCAGCAGTTTAGAAGGGGATGGGGGGAATGAGCAGTTCTTC. Protein product: CASSLEGDGGNEQFF.

The V gene is TRBV24-1, the J gene TRBJ2-5; TRBD1 is a possible D gene (6 bases). CDR1 and CDR2 (germline): KGHDR, SFDVKD. CDR3 length: 15 amino acids. The V end lost 5 bases, the J end lost 0 bases, and 12 bases lay between the germline ends. The CDR3 DNA follows: TGTGCCACCAGTGCTCGGACAGTGGACCAAGAGACCCAGTACTTC. Protein: CATSARTVDQETQYF.

This clonotype has only a few counts. The chain couples TRBV4-1 to TRBJ2-6, with a weak D call TRBD2 (5 bases). The CDR3 covers 19 residues. Trimming removed 0 bases from V and 2 bases from J, with 17 bases in between. Germline V lookup: CDR1 MGHRA, CDR2 YSYEKL. CDR3 sequence: CASSQDRGVPEAGANVLTF. The CDR3 DNA is TGCGCCAGCAGCCAAGATCGGGGTGTTCCCGAGGCTGGGGCCAACGTCCTGACTTTC.

This clonotype was picked up a small number of times. In DNA, the CDR3 is TGTGCCAGCAGCCCGGGACAGGGACGTGAAAAACTGTTTTTT. Its translation is CASSPGQGREKLFF. The rearrangement uses TRBV9 and TRBJ1-4; 9 bases are a match to TRBD1. Germline V lookup: CDR1 SGDLS, CDR2 YYNGEE. The CDR3 has 14 amino acids. V lost 4 bases to trimming and J lost 7 bases; unmatched junction nucleotides: 5.

This clonotype showed up many times. The chain uses TRBV9 and TRBJ1-2; D gene unclear. Trimming removed 3 bases at V and 0 bases at J, with 12 bases between. The CDR3 loop spans 15 amino acids. Germline values: CDR1 SGDLS, CDR2 YYNGEE. Written as DNA, the CDR3 is TGTGCCAGCAGCGCCCCGGGCCCCACTAACTATGGCTACACCTTC. It yields the protein CASSAPGPTNYGYTF.

This clonotype was seen a few times. The gene calls are TRBV12-3 or TRBV12-4 and TRBJ1-2; 8 bases are a match to TRBD1. J gave up 8 bases and V 5 bases, and 10 bases lay outside the gene matches. The CDR3 extends over 14 amino acids. Written as DNA, the CDR3 is TGTGCCAGCAGTCCATCAGGGGGCGCTGGGGGCTACACCTTC. It codes for CASSPSGGAGGYTF.

This clonotype was seen at least ten times. The V and J genes are TRBV7-9 and TRBJ2-7; weak D call: TRBD2 (7 bases). Trimming cost V 4 bases and J 6 bases, with 13 bases left between them. Germline CDR1 SEHNR, CDR2 FQNEAQ (reference sequence). CDR3 size: 13 residues. The CDR3 is CASSSQGGVEQYF. CDR3 nucleotides: TGTGCCAGCAGCTCCCAAGGGGGGGTCGAGCAGTACTTC.